This passage covers 26 T cell receptor beta chains from one sample sequenced in a study of blood T cell repertoires in COVID-19. Measured with immunoSEQ multiplex PCR; TCRdb has only the in-frame clones, and not every one. This table has hundreds of thousands of clones, about 79% appearing once. What was sequenced was peripheral blood. Source of these receptors: a woman of 80 years or more with acute or convalescent COVID-19.

The chain has TRBV19 and TRBJ2-7, with D possibly being TRBD2 (5 bases). Trimming shortened V by 5 bases and J by 2 bases, and 10 bases separated the two germline ends. The CDR3 covers 13 residues. The germline V gene encodes CDR1 LNHDA and CDR2 SQIVND (reference sequence). The CDR3 spells CASSADGTYEQYF. For the CDR3, the DNA is TGTGCCAGTAGTGCGGACGGGACCTACGAGCAGTACTTC.

The chain links TRBV3-1 (or the pseudogene TRBV3-2) to TRBJ2-2; 9 nucleotides align to TRBD1. Germline CDR1 LGHDT, CDR2 YNNKEL (reference sequence). V lost 5 bases, J lost 0 bases, and 4 bases stayed unmatched. The CDR3 has 16 amino acids. The CDR3 nucleotides read TGTGCCAGCAGCAGGGACAGGGCCCCGAACACCGGGGAGCTGTTTTTT. Translated, it gives CASSRDRAPNTGELFF.

The chain links TRBV7-9 to TRBJ2-3, with TRBD2 identical over 11 bases. Germline V gene data show CDR1 as SEHNR and CDR2 as FQNEAQ (reference sequence). This CDR3 spans 19 amino acids. V was pared by 3 bases and J by 4 bases, with 15 bases of the junction left unmatched. CDR3 bases: TGTGCCAGCAGCTTCCCTAGCGGGGGGCCCGGCCGGGCCGCAGATACGCAGTATTTT. Amino acid sequence: CASSFPSGGPGRAADTQYF.

The V call is TRBV19, the J call TRBJ1-1, with D hard to call. Trimming removed 5 bases from V and 1 base from J, with 5 bases in between. The CDR3 is 12 amino acids. Looked up from germline, CDR1 is LNHDA and CDR2 is SQIVND (reference sequence). In DNA form, the CDR3 reads TGTGCCAGTAGTCGACAGAACACTGAAGCTTTCTTT. Its protein is CASSRQNTEAFF.

This clone was picked up one time. The sample holds other DNA sequences that translate to the same CDR3. The chain carries TRBV18 and TRBJ2-3, with 7 bases aligning to TRBD1. The germline gives CDR1 KGHSH, CDR2 LQKENI. There are 14 residues in the CDR3. The V gene end was trimmed by 3 bases and the J gene end by 3 bases; junction bases not matched to a gene: 3. CDR3 coding DNA: TGTGCCAGCTCACCGGGACAGAGGACAGATACGCAGTATTTT. As protein: CASSPGQRTDTQYF.

The V gene is TRBV27, the J gene TRBJ1-5; D unclear. Looked up from germline, CDR1 is MNHEY and CDR2 is SMNVEV (reference sequence). V was clipped by 2 bases and J by 5 bases, with 7 bases between them. CDR3 length equals 13 residues. In nucleotides, the CDR3 is TGTGCCAGCAGTTTAAACAGATATCAGCCCCAGCATTTT. Translated: CASSLNRYQPQHF.

This clone showed up just a few times. The chain joins TRBV6-5 to TRBJ2-7; TRBD1 matches at 7 bases. V lost 7 bases and J lost 3; bases outside the gene matches: 9. Germline V gene data show CDR1 as MNHEY and CDR2 as SVGAGI. This CDR3 region has 14 residues. For the CDR3, the DNA is TGTGCCAGCACCGCGTTAGGGGGCCACTACGAGCAGTACTTC. Protein: CASTALGGHYEQYF.

V usage is TRBV5-1 and J usage is TRBJ2-7, with D maybe TRBD2 (7 bases). Per the germline V gene, CDR1 is SGHRS and CDR2 is YFSETQ. Trimming removed 0 bases from V and 2 bases from J, with 12 bases in between. The CDR3 is 15 residues long. The CDR3 bases are TGCGCCAGCAGCTTGGGCGCGGGGGCCCCCTACGAGCAGTACTTC. Its protein is CASSLGAGAPYEQYF.

This chain uses TRBV7-9 with TRBJ2-7, with TRBD2 matching 7 bases. The CDR3 consists of 15 residues. Germline V lookup: CDR1 SEHNR, CDR2 FQNEAQ (reference sequence). V lost 0 bases, J lost 0 bases, and 2 bases stayed unmatched. The CDR3 protein is CASSLAGDYSYEQYF. The CDR3 DNA sequence: TGTGCCAGCAGCTTAGCGGGGGACTACTCCTACGAGCAGTACTTC.

The chain combines TRBV19 with TRBJ1-6; D is ambiguous. The CDR3 covers 14 residues. Trimming removed 3 bases at V and 1 base at J, with 4 bases between. Germline loops: CDR1 LNHDA, CDR2 SQIVND (reference sequence). The CDR3 loop is CASSMQSYNSPLHF. The DNA for the CDR3 is TGTGCCAGTAGTATGCAGTCCTATAATTCACCCCTCCACTTT. The whole variable domain, remainder taken from reference TRBV19 and TRBJ1-6, is DGGITQSPKYLFRKEGQNVTLSCEQNLNHDAMYWYRQDPGQGLRLIYYSQIVNDFQKGDIAEGYSVSREKKESFPLTVTSAQKNPTAFYLCASSMQSYNSPLHFGNGTRLTVT.

The rearrangement links TRBV9 to TRBJ1-3; 9 bases fit TRBD1. This CDR3 contains 15 residues. With V trimmed by 4 bases and J by 4 bases, 6 bases remained unmatched. Germline CDR1 and CDR2: SGDLS and YYNGEE. CDR3 sequence: CASSLRTGVGNTIYF. The CDR3 nucleotides read TGTGCCAGCAGCTTACGGACAGGGGTCGGAAACACCATATATTTT.

Note on this clone: A read error may account for a junction end that differs from germline. The CDR3 here is CASSLVDTGELFF. Written as DNA, the CDR3 is TGTGCTAGCAGCTTAGTCGACACCGGGGAGCTGTTTTTT. The chain uses TRBV7-7 and TRBJ2-2; D gene ambiguous. This CDR3 comprises 13 residues. Germline V gene data show CDR1 as SSHAT and CDR2 as FNYEAQ (reference sequence).

V gene TRBV7-6 combines with J gene TRBJ2-6; the D is unclear. CDR3 length equals 16 residues. Germline V gives CDR1 SGHVS, CDR2 FNYEAQ. Trimming cost V 4 bases and J 0 bases, with 10 bases left between them. CDR3 in DNA: TGTGCCAGCAGCTCCGCCAGGTTCTCTGGGGCCAACGTCCTGACTTTC. The encoded protein is CASSSARFSGANVLTF.

This clone has just one count. The chain combines TRBV20-1 with TRBJ2-3, with D perhaps matching TRBD1 (6 bases). Looked up from germline, CDR1 is DFQATT and CDR2 is SNEGSKA (reference sequence). The length of the CDR3 is 17 residues. The ends were cut back, 3 bases at V and 0 bases at J, with 19 bases in the middle. Written as DNA, the CDR3 is TGCAGTGCTAGTCCCCCCCACAGGGTCTCTAGCACAGATACGCAGTATTTT. It translates to CSASPPHRVSSTDTQYF.

This chain connects TRBV4-2 to TRBJ1-5; TRBD1 agrees at 10 bases. Trimming removed 3 bases from V and 6 bases from J; junction bases left unmatched: 5. The germline V gene encodes CDR1 LGHNA and CDR2 YNFKEQ. The CDR3 runs to 15 residues. CDR3 in DNA: TGTGCCAGCAGCCAGACAGGGACAGGGGTTCAGCCCCAGCATTTT. It codes for CASSQTGTGVQPQHF.

The genes are TRBV7-3 and TRBJ2-1; D not certain. CDR3 length: 13 amino acids. Germline V gene data show CDR1 as SGHTA and CDR2 as FQGTGA. V was trimmed by 3 bases and J by 7 bases, leaving 10 bases between them. The CDR3 nucleotides read TGTGCCAGCAGCTTTGGCAGTTGGAATGAGCAGTTCTTC. It specifies CASSFGSWNEQFF. Filled out from reference TRBV7-3 and TRBJ2-1, the complete variable domain reads GAGVSQTPSNKVTEKGKYVELRCDPISGHTALYWYRQSLGQGPEFLIYFQGTGAADDSGLPNDRFFAVRPEGSVSTLKIQRTERGDSAVYLCASSFGSWNEQFFGPGTRLTVL.

A few counts support this clone. The CDR3 reads CASRKGQGVGNTIYF. DNA for the CDR3: TGTGCCAGCAGAAAGGGACAGGGGGTGGGAAACACCATATATTTT. The chain combines TRBV28 with TRBJ1-3; TRBD1 matches at 11 bases. Germline V lookup: CDR1 MDHEN, CDR2 SYDVKM. The CDR3 spans 15 residues. J lost 4 bases, V lost 6 bases, and 5 bases had no gene match.

The chain joins TRBV6-5 to TRBJ1-2, with D uncertain. Germline V gene data show CDR1 as MNHEY and CDR2 as SVGAGI. The V end was cut by 6 bases, the J end by 0 bases, with 11 bases between. The CDR3 spans 14 residues. CDR3 residues: CASRPGSANYGYTF. In DNA, the CDR3 is TGTGCCAGCAGGCCGGGTTCAGCTAACTATGGCTACACCTTC.

J is TRBJ2-5 and V is TRBV5-1; 9 bases match TRBD2. The CDR3 runs to 13 residues. CDR1 SGHRS and CDR2 YFSETQ come from the germline V gene. Trimming cost V 4 bases and J 4 bases; bases outside gene matches: 2. CDR3 sequence: CASSAGGLETQYF. CDR3 nucleotide sequence: TGCGCCAGCAGCGCGGGGGGGCTAGAGACCCAGTACTTC. Full variable domain (rest looked up from reference TRBV5-1 and TRBJ2-5): KAGVTQTPRYLIKTRGQQVTLSCSPISGHRSVSWYQQTPGQGLQFLFEYFSETQRNKGNFPGRFSGRQFSNSRSEMNVSTLELGDSALYLCASSAGGLETQYFGPGTRLLVL.

The J gene is TRBJ2-1, the V gene TRBV27; 10 bases match TRBD1. The CDR3 covers 14 residues. The ends lost 6 bases at V and 5 bases at J; junction bases unmatched: 4. CDR1 and CDR2 (germline): MNHEY, SMNVEV (reference sequence). The DNA for the CDR3 is TGTGCCAGCAGGCGGGACAGGGGTAACAATGAGCAGTTCTTC. Its protein product is CASRRDRGNNEQFF.

The chain couples TRBV30 to TRBJ1-5; D unresolved. The CDR3 has 16 residues. Trimming took 0 bases from V and 0 from J, leaving 12 bases between them. The germline V gene has CDR1 GTSNPN and CDR2 SVGIG (reference sequence). CDR3 bases: TGTGCCTGGAGTGTACATCGGGGTAATAGCAATCAGCCCCAGCATTTT. It specifies CAWSVHRGNSNQPQHF.

V is TRBV5-6 and J is TRBJ1-5; TRBD1 aligns across 9 bases. Trimming removed 1 base from V and 7 bases from J; junction bases left unmatched: 12. In germline, CDR1 is SGHDT, CDR2 YYEEEE. CDR3 length: 17 amino acids. The CDR3 is CASSLTLGGDRAQPQHF. The CDR3 DNA is TGTGCCAGCAGCTTGACCTTAGGGGGGGACAGGGCGCAGCCCCAGCATTTT.

This clone was seen once. The V call is TRBV5-1, the J call TRBJ1-1; 7 bases align to TRBD1. The CDR3 extends over 15 amino acids. Trimming took 1 base from V and 5 from J; bases not matched to a gene: 8. Germline CDR1 and CDR2: SGHRS and YFSETQ. CDR3: CASSLYGTAPTEAFF. The CDR3 DNA follows: TGCGCCAGCAGCTTGTATGGGACAGCTCCGACTGAAGCTTTCTTT.

This clone was seen just once. This chain connects TRBV7-6 to TRBJ1-4; 7 bases line up with TRBD1. V was pared by 6 bases and J by 3 bases, with 7 bases of the junction left unmatched. This CDR3 comprises 15 residues. The germline CDR1 and CDR2 sequences are SGHVS and FNYEAQ. Here the CDR3 DNA reads TGTGCCAGCAGTAGAAACGACAGGGCTAATGAAAAACTGTTTTTT. This gives the protein CASSRNDRANEKLFF.

The chain joins TRBV21-1 to TRBJ1-5. TRBV21-1 represents a pseudogene. This CDR3 has 16 amino acids. The CDR3 sequence: CASSVNRGGGNQPQHF. In nucleotides, the CDR3 is TGTGCCAGCAGCGTCAACCGCGGGGGAGGCAATCAGCCCCAGCATTTT.

The chain carries TRBV19 and TRBJ2-7; 10 positions match TRBD1. The CDR3 extends over 19 amino acids. Germline V gene sequence: CDR1 LNHDA, CDR2 SQIVND (reference sequence). J was trimmed by 5 bases and V by 0 bases; bases with no gene match: 16. CDR3 region: CASSIDHYPGQGKIHEQYF. In nucleotides, the CDR3 is TGTGCCAGTAGTATAGATCACTATCCGGGACAGGGGAAGATCCACGAGCAGTACTTC. Full variable domain (missing parts from reference TRBV19 and TRBJ2-7): DGGITQSPKYLFRKEGQNVTLSCEQNLNHDAMYWYRQDPGQGLRLIYYSQIVNDFQKGDIAEGYSVSREKKESFPLTVTSAQKNPTAFYLCASSIDHYPGQGKIHEQYFGPGTRLTVT.